The subject of this entry is one T cell receptor (beta chain). Sequenced by immunoSEQ multiplex PCR; TCRdb stores in-frame clones only, minus some. In the table there are 150,000 or so clones, approximately 83% of which are singletons. The data were taken from a study of blood T cell repertoires in COVID-19. Germline V gives CDR1 SNHLY, CDR2 FYNNEI. V was shortened by 11 bases and J by 8 bases, with 18 bases between the two germline ends. The CDR3 runs to 13 residues. The chain couples TRBV2 to TRBJ1-4, with D possibly matching TRBD1 (5 bases). This clonotype was obtained from a woman aged 55-70 years with COVID-19, enrolled during active disease. Sequencing was performed on peripheral blood. In DNA, the CDR3 is TGTGCCGGGGAGGACACCGAGGAAGAAAAACTGTTTTTT. Amino acids: CAGEDTEEEKLFF.